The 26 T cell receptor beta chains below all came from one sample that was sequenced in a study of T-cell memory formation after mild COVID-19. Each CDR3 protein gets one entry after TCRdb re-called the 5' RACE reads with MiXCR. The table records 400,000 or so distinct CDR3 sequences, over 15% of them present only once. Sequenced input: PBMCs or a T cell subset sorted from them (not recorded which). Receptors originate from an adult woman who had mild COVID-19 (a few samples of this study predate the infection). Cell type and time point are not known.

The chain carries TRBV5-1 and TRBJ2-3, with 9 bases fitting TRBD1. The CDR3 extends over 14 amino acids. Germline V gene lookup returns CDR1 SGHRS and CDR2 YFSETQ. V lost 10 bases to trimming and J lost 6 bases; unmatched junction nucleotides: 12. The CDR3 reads CAAGPGQGTDTQYF. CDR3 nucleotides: TGCGCCGCCGGGCCGGGACAGGGTACGGATACGCAGTATTTT.

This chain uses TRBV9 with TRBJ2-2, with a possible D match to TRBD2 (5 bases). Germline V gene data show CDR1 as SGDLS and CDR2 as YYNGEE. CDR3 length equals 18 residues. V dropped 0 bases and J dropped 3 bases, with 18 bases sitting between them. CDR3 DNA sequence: TGTGCCAGCAGCGTAGCTACTGGAGGATTGAAAGACACCGGGGAGCTGTTTTTT. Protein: CASSVATGGLKDTGELFF.

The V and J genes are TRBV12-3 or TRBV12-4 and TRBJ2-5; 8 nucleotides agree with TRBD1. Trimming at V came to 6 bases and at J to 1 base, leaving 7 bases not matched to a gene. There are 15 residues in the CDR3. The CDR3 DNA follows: TGTGCCAGCAGCCTCCCCGACAGGGGCCAAGAGACCCAGTACTTC. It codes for CASSLPDRGQETQYF.

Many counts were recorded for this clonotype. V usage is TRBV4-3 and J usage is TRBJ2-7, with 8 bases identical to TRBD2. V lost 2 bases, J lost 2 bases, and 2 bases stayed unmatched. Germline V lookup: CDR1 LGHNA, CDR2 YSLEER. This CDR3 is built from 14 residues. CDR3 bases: TGCGCCAGCAGCCAATTCGGGGGGGCCTACGAGCAGTACTTC. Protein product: CASSQFGGAYEQYF.

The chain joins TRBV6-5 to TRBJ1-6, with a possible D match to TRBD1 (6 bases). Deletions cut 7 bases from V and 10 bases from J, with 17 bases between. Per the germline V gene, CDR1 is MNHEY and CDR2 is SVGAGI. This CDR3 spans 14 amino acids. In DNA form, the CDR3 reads TGTGCCAGCACACTCGTAGAGGGGGTATCACCCCTCCACTTT. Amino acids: CASTLVEGVSPLHF.

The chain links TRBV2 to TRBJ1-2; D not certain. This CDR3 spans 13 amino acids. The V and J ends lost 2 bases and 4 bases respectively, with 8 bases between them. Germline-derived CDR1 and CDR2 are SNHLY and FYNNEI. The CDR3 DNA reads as TGTGCCAGCAGTGAAAGGGCAGTCTATGGCTACACCTTC. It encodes CASSERAVYGYTF.

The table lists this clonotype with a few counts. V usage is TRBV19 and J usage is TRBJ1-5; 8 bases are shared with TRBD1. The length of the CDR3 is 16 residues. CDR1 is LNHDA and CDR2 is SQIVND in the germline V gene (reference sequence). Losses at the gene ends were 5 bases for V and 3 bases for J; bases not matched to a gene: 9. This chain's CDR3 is CASSETGDGVNQPQHF. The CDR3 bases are TGTGCCAGTAGTGAGACAGGGGACGGGGTCAATCAGCCCCAGCATTTT. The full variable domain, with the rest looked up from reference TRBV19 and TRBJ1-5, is DGGITQSPKYLFRKEGQNVTLSCEQNLNHDAMYWYRQDPGQGLRLIYYSQIVNDFQKGDIAEGYSVSREKKESFPLTVTSAQKNPTAFYLCASSETGDGVNQPQHFGDGTRLSIL.

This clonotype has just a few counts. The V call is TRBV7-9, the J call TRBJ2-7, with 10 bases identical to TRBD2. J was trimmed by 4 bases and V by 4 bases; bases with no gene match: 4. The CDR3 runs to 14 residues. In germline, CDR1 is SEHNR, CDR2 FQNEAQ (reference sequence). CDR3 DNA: TGTGCCAGCAGCTCCGGGACTAGCGAATACGAGCAGTACTTC. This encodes CASSSGTSEYEQYF. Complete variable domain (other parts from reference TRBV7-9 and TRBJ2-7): DTGVSQNPRHKITKRGQNVTFRCDPISEHNRLYWYRQTLGQGPEFLTYFQNEAQLEKSRLLSDRFSAERPKGSFSTLEIQRTEQGDSAMYLCASSSGTSEYEQYFGPGTRLTVT.

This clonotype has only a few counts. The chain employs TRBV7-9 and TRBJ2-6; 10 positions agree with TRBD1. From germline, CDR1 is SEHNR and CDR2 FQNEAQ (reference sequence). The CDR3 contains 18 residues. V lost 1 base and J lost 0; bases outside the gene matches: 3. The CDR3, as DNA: TGTGCCAGCAGCTTAGGGGGACAGGGGCTCTCTGGGGCCAACGTCCTGACTTTC. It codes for CASSLGGQGLSGANVLTF.

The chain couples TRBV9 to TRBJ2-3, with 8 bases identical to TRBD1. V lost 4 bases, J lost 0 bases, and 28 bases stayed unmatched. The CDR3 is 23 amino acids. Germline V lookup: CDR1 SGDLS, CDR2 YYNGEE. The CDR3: CASSHARDRRPGSAYFSTDTQYF. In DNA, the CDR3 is TGTGCCAGCAGCCACGCCCGGGACAGGCGGCCTGGATCGGCCTATTTTAGCACAGATACGCAGTATTTT.

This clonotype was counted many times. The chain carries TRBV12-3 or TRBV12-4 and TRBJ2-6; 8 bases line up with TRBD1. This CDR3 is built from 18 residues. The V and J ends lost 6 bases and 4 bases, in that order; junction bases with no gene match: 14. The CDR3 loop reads CASRKTGVTADGANVLTF. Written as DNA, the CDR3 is TGTGCCAGCAGAAAGACAGGGGTAACTGCGGACGGGGCCAACGTCCTGACTTTC.

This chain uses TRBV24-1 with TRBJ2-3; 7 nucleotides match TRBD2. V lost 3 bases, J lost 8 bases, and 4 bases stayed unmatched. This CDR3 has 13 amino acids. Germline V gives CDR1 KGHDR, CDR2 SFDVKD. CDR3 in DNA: TGTGCCACCAGTGATCTTCTAGCGGTTACGCAGTATTTT. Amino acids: CATSDLLAVTQYF.

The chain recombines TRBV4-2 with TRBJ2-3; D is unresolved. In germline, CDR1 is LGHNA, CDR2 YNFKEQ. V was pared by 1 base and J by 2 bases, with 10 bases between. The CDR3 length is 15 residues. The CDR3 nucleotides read TGTGCCAGCAGCCAAGCCGTCCTCCCCACAGATACGCAGTATTTT. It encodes CASSQAVLPTDTQYF.

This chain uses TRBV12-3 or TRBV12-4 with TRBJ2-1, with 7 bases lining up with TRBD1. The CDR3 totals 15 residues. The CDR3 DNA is TGTTCCCTGGGTGAGAGGGGGCTATCCTACAATGAGCAGTTCTTC. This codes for CSLGERGLSYNEQFF.

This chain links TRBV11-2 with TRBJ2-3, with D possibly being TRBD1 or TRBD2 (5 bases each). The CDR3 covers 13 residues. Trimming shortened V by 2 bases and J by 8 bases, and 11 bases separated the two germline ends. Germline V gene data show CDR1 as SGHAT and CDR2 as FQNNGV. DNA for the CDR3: TGTGCCAGCAGCTTAAGTCGGGGCGGTACGCAGTATTTT. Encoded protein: CASSLSRGGTQYF.

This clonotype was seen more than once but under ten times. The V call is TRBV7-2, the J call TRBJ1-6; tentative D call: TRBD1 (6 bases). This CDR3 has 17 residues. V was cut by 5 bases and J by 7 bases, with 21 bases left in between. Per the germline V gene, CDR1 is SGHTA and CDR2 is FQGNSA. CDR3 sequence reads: CASSTPRSGAANSPLHF. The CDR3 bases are TGTGCCAGCAGCACCCCTAGGTCAGGGGCCGCGAATTCACCCCTCCACTTT.

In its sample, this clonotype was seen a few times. This CDR3 reads CASSSTEGMIGSNQPQHF. The CDR3 DNA sequence: TGTGCCAGCAGTTCGACAGAGGGGATGATTGGTAGCAATCAGCCCCAGCATTTT. V is TRBV6-6 and J is TRBJ1-5; maybe TRBD1 (5 bases). The CDR3 covers 18 residues. Trimming removed 4 bases at V and 0 bases at J, with 19 bases between. The germline V gene encodes CDR1 MNHNY and CDR2 SVGAGI (reference sequence).

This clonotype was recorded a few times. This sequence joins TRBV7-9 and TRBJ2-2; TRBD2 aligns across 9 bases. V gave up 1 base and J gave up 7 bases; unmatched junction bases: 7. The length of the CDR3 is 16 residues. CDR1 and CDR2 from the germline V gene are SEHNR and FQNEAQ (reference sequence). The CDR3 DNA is TGTGCCAGCAGCTTAGTGGTAGCGGGAGCGAGCGGGGAGCTGTTTTTT. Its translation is CASSLVVAGASGELFF.

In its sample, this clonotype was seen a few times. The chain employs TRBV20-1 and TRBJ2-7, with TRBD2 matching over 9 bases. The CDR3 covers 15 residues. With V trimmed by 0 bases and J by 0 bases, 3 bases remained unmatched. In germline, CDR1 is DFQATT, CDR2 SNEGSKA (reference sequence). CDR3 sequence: CSARDGGGDSYEQYF. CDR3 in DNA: TGCAGTGCTAGAGACGGCGGGGGGGACTCCTACGAGCAGTACTTC.

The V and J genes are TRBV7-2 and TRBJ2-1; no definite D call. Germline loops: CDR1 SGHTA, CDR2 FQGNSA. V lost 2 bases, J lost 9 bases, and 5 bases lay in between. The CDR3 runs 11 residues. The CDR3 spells CASSLFSEQFF. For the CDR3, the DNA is TGTGCCAGCAGCTTATTTAGTGAGCAGTTCTTC. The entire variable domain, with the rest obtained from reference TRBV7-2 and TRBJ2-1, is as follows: GAGVSQSPSNKVTEKGKDVELRCDPISGHTALYWYRQSLGQGLEFLIYFQGNSAPDKSGLPSDRFSAERTGGSVSTLTIQRTQQEDSAVYLCASSLFSEQFFGPGTRLTVL.

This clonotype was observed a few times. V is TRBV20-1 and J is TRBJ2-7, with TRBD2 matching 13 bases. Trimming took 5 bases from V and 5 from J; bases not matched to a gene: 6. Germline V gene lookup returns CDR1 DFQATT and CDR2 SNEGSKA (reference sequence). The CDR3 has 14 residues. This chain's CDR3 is CSAARTSGRNEQYF. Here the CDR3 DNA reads TGCAGTGCTGCCAGGACTAGCGGGAGAAACGAGCAGTACTTC.

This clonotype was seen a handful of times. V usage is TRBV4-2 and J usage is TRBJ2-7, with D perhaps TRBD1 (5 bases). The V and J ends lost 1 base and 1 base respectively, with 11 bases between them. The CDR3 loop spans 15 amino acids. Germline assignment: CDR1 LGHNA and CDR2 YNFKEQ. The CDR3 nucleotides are TGTGCCAGCAGCCAAGCCCCAGGGCCTTCCTACGAGCAGTACTTC. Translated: CASSQAPGPSYEQYF.

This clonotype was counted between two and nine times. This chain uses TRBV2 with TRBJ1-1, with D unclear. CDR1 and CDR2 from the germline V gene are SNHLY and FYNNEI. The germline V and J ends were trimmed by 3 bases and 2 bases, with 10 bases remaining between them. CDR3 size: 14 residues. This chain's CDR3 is CASSDLLSNTEAFF. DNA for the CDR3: TGTGCCAGCAGTGATTTGTTATCCAACACTGAAGCTTTCTTT.

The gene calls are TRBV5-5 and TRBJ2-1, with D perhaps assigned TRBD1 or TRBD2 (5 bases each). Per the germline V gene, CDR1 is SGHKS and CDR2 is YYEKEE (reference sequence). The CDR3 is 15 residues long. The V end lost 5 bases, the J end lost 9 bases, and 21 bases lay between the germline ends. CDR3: CASSSKRDQRGEQFF. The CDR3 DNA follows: TGTGCCAGCAGTTCTAAACGGGACCAACGTGGTGAGCAGTTCTTC.

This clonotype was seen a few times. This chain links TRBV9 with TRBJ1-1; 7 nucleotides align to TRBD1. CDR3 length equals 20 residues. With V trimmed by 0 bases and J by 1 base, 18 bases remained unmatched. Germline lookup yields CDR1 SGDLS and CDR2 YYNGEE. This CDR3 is CASSVDPVGTASAGNTEAFF. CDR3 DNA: TGTGCCAGCAGCGTAGACCCAGTAGGGACAGCCTCGGCGGGGAACACTGAAGCTTTCTTT.

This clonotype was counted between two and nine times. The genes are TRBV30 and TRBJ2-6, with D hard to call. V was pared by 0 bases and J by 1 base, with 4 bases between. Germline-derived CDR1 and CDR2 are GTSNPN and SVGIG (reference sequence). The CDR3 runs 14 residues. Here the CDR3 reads CAWSVGSGANVLTF. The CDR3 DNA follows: TGTGCCTGGAGTGTGGGGTCTGGGGCCAACGTCCTGACTTTC.